This passage covers 8 T cell receptor beta chains from one sample sequenced in a study of shared clonotypes between healthy human individuals. CD8 cells regarded as naive lacked CD45RO, were positively chosen for CCR7, and omitted terminally differentiated effector memory CD45RA+ cells. Some clones are missing from TCRdb's copy, which holds only in-frame ones; the method was immunoSEQ multiplex PCR. Found here are about 680,000 clones, about 91% of them singletons; the top ten hold more than 20%. The sample taken for sequencing was naive CD8+ T cells sorted from blood. The origin of the receptors is a man aged 30 to 45 in good health.

The CDR3 spells CASSSPGDPGDEKLFF. In DNA, the CDR3 is TGTGCCAGCAGCTCACCGGGGGACCCAGGAGATGAAAAACTGTTTTTT. The chain employs TRBV7-6 and TRBJ1-4, with a possible D match to TRBD1 (5 bases). V shed 4 bases and J shed 6 bases, with 18 bases lying between them. The CDR3 loop spans 16 amino acids. CDR1 and CDR2 (germline): SGHVS, FNYEAQ.

This chain joins TRBV10-3 and TRBJ2-7, with 7 bases identical to TRBD1. Trimming removed 5 bases from V and 4 bases from J; junction bases left unmatched: 8. The germline V gene has CDR1 ENHRY and CDR2 SYGVKD. This CDR3 has 14 amino acids. Here the CDR3 reads CAISSPGQSYEQYF. The DNA for the CDR3 is TGTGCCATCAGTTCTCCGGGACAGTCATACGAGCAGTACTTC.

The chain recombines TRBV30 with TRBJ2-4; D uncertain. V lost 1 base to trimming and J lost 0 bases, with 7 bases between them. Germline-derived CDR1 and CDR2 are GTSNPN and SVGIG (reference sequence). This CDR3 is 14 amino acids long. The CDR3 DNA reads as TGTGCCTGGAGTGGATCATTAGCCAAAAACATTCAGTACTTC. As protein: CAWSGSLAKNIQYF.

The chain joins TRBV6-1 to TRBJ1-2, with D uncertain. With 5 bases removed from V and 4 bases from J, the gap between germline ends came to 14 bases. Germline V CDR1 and CDR2: MNHNS, SASEGT. This CDR3 has 14 residues. CDR3 nucleotide sequence: TGTGCCAGCAGTTTCGAAGGACCCGTCTATGGCTACACCTTC. The encoded protein is CASSFEGPVYGYTF.

This clone appeared a few times. This chain connects TRBV27 to TRBJ2-7, with 10 positions matching TRBD1. This CDR3 has 15 residues. Germline CDR1 reads MNHEY; CDR2 reads SMNVEV (reference sequence). V dropped 5 bases and J dropped 7; count of bases not matched to a gene: 11. The CDR3 DNA reads as TGTGCCAGCAGTCGGAACCGGGACAGGGGTGGGGAGCAGTACTTC. Amino acid sequence: CASSRNRDRGGEQYF.

The chain recombines TRBV6-4 with TRBJ1-2; TRBD1 aligns across 11 bases. J gave up 2 bases and V 6 bases, and 5 bases lay outside the gene matches. The CDR3 spans 15 residues. Per germline, CDR1 MRHNA and CDR2 SNTAGT. The CDR3 region is CASRPGQGENYGYTF. The CDR3, as DNA: TGTGCCAGCAGACCGGGACAGGGGGAAAACTATGGCTACACCTTC.

To note about this clone: Other DNA sequences in the sample encode the same CDR3. The chain has TRBV9 and TRBJ2-7; TRBD1 matches 9 bases. Germline V gives CDR1 SGDLS, CDR2 YYNGEE. The CDR3 has 13 residues. V trimming: 4 bases; J trimming: 4 bases; junction bases outside the gene matches: 3. CDR3 in amino acids: CASSLGQGYEQYF. In DNA, the CDR3 is TGTGCCAGCAGCCTCGGACAGGGGTACGAGCAGTACTTC.

CDR3 sequence reads: CASRNPLTGELFF. The CDR3 nucleotides read TGTGCCAGTAGAAACCCCCTCACTGGGGAGCTGTTTTTT. V is TRBV19 and J is TRBJ2-2, with unresolved D. There are 13 residues in the CDR3. Trimming stripped 6 bases from V and 8 bases from J, with 13 bases between. Germline V gives CDR1 LNHDA, CDR2 SQIVND (reference sequence).